These T cell receptor beta chains were read from a single sample in a study of post-analysis software for immune sequencing data. MiXCR was run by TCRdb on the PCR reads, yielding one entry per CDR3 protein. This sample yields approximately 360,000 distinct CDR3 sequences, of which roughly 38% are seen a single time; around an eighth belongs to the top ten. Sequencing was performed on blood. These receptors came from a girl under 18 with multiple sclerosis. CDR3s include the opening cysteine and the closing phenylalanine or tryptophan. D genes are given only for firm matches. Where a row states a size, it is once, few, many or the class of an expanded clone; other rows omit it.

v_call: TRBV29-1
clone_size: NA
j_call: TRBJ2-1
d_call: NA
cdr3_nt: TGCAGCGTTGAATGGGCTCGAGGGGGGTCCTACAATGAGCAGTTCTTC
cdr3_aa: CSVEWARGGSYNEQFF

v_call: TRBV29-1
clone_size: NA
j_call: TRBJ1-3
d_call: NA
cdr3_nt: TGCAGCGTTGAATGGATGTCTGGAAACACCATATATTTT
cdr3_aa: CSVEWMSGNTIYF

v_call: TRBV5-4
clone_size: NA
j_call: TRBJ2-6
d_call: NA
cdr3_nt: TGTGCCAGCAGCCACAGGGGGAGGGTCTCTGGGGCCAACGTCCTGACTTTC
cdr3_aa: CASSHRGRVSGANVLTF

v_call: TRBV7-8
clone_size: few
j_call: TRBJ1-5
d_call: NA
cdr3_nt: TGTGCCAGCAGCTCCGTGACAAAGGCTACCAATCAGCCCCAGCATTTT
cdr3_aa: CASSSVTKATNQPQHF

v_call: TRBV24-1
clone_size: NA
j_call: TRBJ2-6
d_call: NA
cdr3_nt: TGTGCCACCAGTGATGACTCTGGGGCCAACGTCCTGACTTTC
cdr3_aa: CATSDDSGANVLTF

v_call: TRBV12-3/TRBV12-4
clone_size: few
j_call: TRBJ1-1
d_call: NA
cdr3_nt: TGTGCCAGCAGTTTCTTGGGGTGGGCGAACACTGAAGCTTTCTTT
cdr3_aa: CASSFLGWANTEAFF

v_call: TRBV10-3
clone_size: NA
j_call: TRBJ2-7
d_call: NA
cdr3_nt: TGTGCCAGTGCCGGGACCTCCTACGAGCAGTACTTC
cdr3_aa: CASAGTSYEQYF

v_call: TRBV5-1
clone_size: NA
j_call: TRBJ2-7
d_call: NA
cdr3_nt: TGCGCCAGCAGATTAGCAGGGCCCTACGAGCAGTACTTC
cdr3_aa: CASRLAGPYEQYF

v_call: TRBV7-2
clone_size: NA
j_call: TRBJ1-2
d_call: NA
cdr3_nt: TGTGCCAGCAGCGCACAGGGCGGGGAGGGGGGATATGGCTACACCTTC
cdr3_aa: CASSAQGGEGGYGYTF

v_call: TRBV7-3
clone_size: few
j_call: TRBJ2-1
d_call: NA
cdr3_nt: TGTGCCAGCAGCTTCTCCGGGAGCGATGAGCAGTTCTTC
cdr3_aa: CASSFSGSDEQFF

v_call: TRBV12-3/TRBV12-4
clone_size: few
j_call: TRBJ1-4
d_call: NA
cdr3_nt: TGTGCCAGCAGTTCCGGGGACACAGGAGGAACTAATGAAAAACTGTTTTTT
cdr3_aa: CASSSGDTGGTNEKLFF

v_call: TRBV12-3/TRBV12-4
clone_size: NA
j_call: TRBJ2-5
d_call: NA
cdr3_nt: TGTGCCAGCAGTCGACAGAGGCAAGAGACCCAGTACTTC
cdr3_aa: CASSRQRQETQYF

v_call: TRBV4-1
clone_size: few
j_call: TRBJ2-1
d_call: NA
cdr3_nt: TGCGCCAGCAGCCGCAGAGGGGGTTCGGGGAACAATGAGCAGTTCTTC
cdr3_aa: CASSRRGGSGNNEQFF

v_call: TRBV4-2
clone_size: few
j_call: TRBJ2-5
d_call: NA
cdr3_nt: TGTGCCAGCAGCCAAGATCAAGGGAGCGTCGAAGAGACCCAGTACTTC
cdr3_aa: CASSQDQGSVEETQYF

v_call: TRBV7-9
clone_size: NA
j_call: TRBJ1-2
d_call: TRBD1
cdr3_nt: TGTGCCAGCGGTCAAGCGGGACAGGGGGGCTACACCTTC
cdr3_aa: CASGQAGQGGYTF

v_call: TRBV3-1
clone_size: few
j_call: TRBJ1-6
d_call: TRBD1
cdr3_nt: TGTGCCAGCAGCCGGGACAGTAATTCACCCCTCCACTTT
cdr3_aa: CASSRDSNSPLHF

v_call: TRBV6-1
clone_size: NA
j_call: TRBJ2-1
d_call: NA
cdr3_nt: TGTGCCAGCAGTGAATCAGGAGCCTCCTACAATGAGCAGTTCTTC
cdr3_aa: CASSESGASYNEQFF

v_call: TRBV7-8
clone_size: many
j_call: TRBJ2-1
d_call: TRBD1
cdr3_nt: TGTGCCAGCAGCTTTCAGGGGGCGGTCTCCCATGAGCAGTTCTTC
cdr3_aa: CASSFQGAVSHEQFF

v_call: TRBV28
clone_size: NA
j_call: TRBJ2-7
d_call: TRBD1
cdr3_nt: TGTGCCAGCACCCTACCGGGACAGGGGTGGGAGCAGTACTTC
cdr3_aa: CASTLPGQGWEQYF

v_call: TRBV7-9
clone_size: NA
j_call: TRBJ2-5
d_call: NA
cdr3_nt: TGTGCCAGCAGCTTAAACCCGAGGGGGGGGGAGACCCAGTACTTC
cdr3_aa: CASSLNPRGGETQYF

v_call: TRBV6-5
clone_size: NA
j_call: TRBJ1-1
d_call: NA
cdr3_nt: TGTGCCAGCAGTTACGACATAGTGAACACTGAAGCTTTCTTT
cdr3_aa: CASSYDIVNTEAFF

v_call: TRBV9
clone_size: NA
j_call: TRBJ1-2
d_call: NA
cdr3_nt: TGTGCCAGCAGCGTAGACGGTCTGGGGGACTATGGCTACACCTTC
cdr3_aa: CASSVDGLGDYGYTF

v_call: TRBV5-1
clone_size: few
j_call: TRBJ2-2
d_call: NA
cdr3_nt: TGCGCCAGCAGCCTACTAGCTGGTGACGGGGAGCTGTTTTTT
cdr3_aa: CASSLLAGDGELFF

v_call: TRBV4-2
clone_size: NA
j_call: TRBJ2-5
d_call: TRBD1
cdr3_nt: TGTGCCAGCAGCCAAGCCGGGACAGGGTTTGAAGAGACCCAGTACTTC
cdr3_aa: CASSQAGTGFEETQYF

v_call: TRBV15
clone_size: NA
j_call: TRBJ2-5
d_call: NA
cdr3_nt: TGTGCCACCAGCAGAGACCGGGGCGAAGGGAGGTTCGGAGAGACCCAGTACTTC
cdr3_aa: CATSRDRGEGRFGETQYF

v_call: TRBV13
clone_size: many
j_call: TRBJ2-3
d_call: TRBD2
cdr3_nt: TGTGCCAGCAGCTTATCGGCCCGGGGGGGCGGTGTGGATCGTCGTACGCAGTATTTT
cdr3_aa: CASSLSARGGGVDRRTQYF

v_call: TRBV4-2
clone_size: NA
j_call: TRBJ2-1
d_call: NA
cdr3_nt: TGTGCCAGCAGCTTTAGGGAAACTTCAGACAATGAGCAGTTCTTC
cdr3_aa: CASSFRETSDNEQFF

v_call: TRBV6-6
clone_size: few
j_call: TRBJ1-4
d_call: NA
cdr3_nt: TGTGCCAGCAGCCCCACAGGATTTACTAATGAAAAACTGTTTTTT
cdr3_aa: CASSPTGFTNEKLFF

v_call: TRBV11-2
clone_size: few
j_call: TRBJ2-3
d_call: TRBD1
cdr3_nt: TGTGCCAGCAGCGCTCGGACAGGGCACTTTGATACGCAGTATTTT
cdr3_aa: CASSARTGHFDTQYF

v_call: TRBV14
clone_size: NA
j_call: TRBJ1-2
d_call: NA
cdr3_nt: TGTGCCAGCAGCGAGGGTGAACCGCCTAACTATGGCTACACCTTC
cdr3_aa: CASSEGEPPNYGYTF

v_call: TRBV10-3
clone_size: NA
j_call: TRBJ1-5
d_call: NA
cdr3_nt: TGTGCCATCAGTTTAGGAGTTTATAGCAATCAGCCCCAGCATTTT
cdr3_aa: CAISLGVYSNQPQHF

v_call: TRBV10-3
clone_size: NA
j_call: TRBJ2-3
d_call: TRBD1
cdr3_nt: TGTGCCATCAGTGAGTATCCGGGACAGAGCACAGATACGCAGTATTTT
cdr3_aa: CAISEYPGQSTDTQYF

v_call: TRBV5-1
clone_size: NA
j_call: TRBJ2-5
d_call: NA
cdr3_nt: TGCGCCAGCAGCTTGGTTTCGGGCGGTCCCCAAGAGACCCAGTACTTC
cdr3_aa: CASSLVSGGPQETQYF

v_call: TRBV6-6
clone_size: NA
j_call: TRBJ1-1
d_call: NA
cdr3_nt: TGTGCCAGCTCACACGCGGCAGTGGCTTTCTTT
cdr3_aa: CASSHAAVAFF

v_call: TRBV12-3/TRBV12-4
clone_size: NA
j_call: TRBJ1-2
d_call: NA
cdr3_nt: TGTGCCAGCAGTTTAGGGCCGAATGGCTACACCTTC
cdr3_aa: CASSLGPNGYTF

v_call: TRBV20-1
clone_size: NA
j_call: TRBJ1-1
d_call: TRBD1
cdr3_nt: TGCAGTGCTGGGGTCAGGGGGGGTGAAGCTTTCTTT
cdr3_aa: CSAGVRGGEAFF

v_call: TRBV6-1
clone_size: NA
j_call: TRBJ1-1
d_call: NA
cdr3_nt: TGTGCCAGCAGTGATCCCGGGAGGGGGATTGAAGCTTTCTTT
cdr3_aa: CASSDPGRGIEAFF

v_call: TRBV7-3
clone_size: NA
j_call: TRBJ2-3
d_call: NA
cdr3_nt: TGTGCCAGCAGCTTAACGACGAATCTGGCGGATACGCAGTATTTT
cdr3_aa: CASSLTTNLADTQYF

v_call: TRBV29-1
clone_size: many
j_call: TRBJ2-5
d_call: TRBD2
cdr3_nt: TGCAGCGTTAGATCCAGGGAGGGGGAGACCCAGTACTTC
cdr3_aa: CSVRSREGETQYF

v_call: TRBV6-5
clone_size: NA
j_call: TRBJ2-7
d_call: NA
cdr3_nt: TGTGCCAGCAGTTACTCGTTGGGTATTCTCTCCGAGCAGTACTTC
cdr3_aa: CASSYSLGILSEQYF

v_call: TRBV20-1
clone_size: few
j_call: TRBJ2-1
d_call: TRBD2
cdr3_nt: TGCAGTGCTAAAGGACTAGCGGCCTACAATGAGCAGTTCTTC
cdr3_aa: CSAKGLAAYNEQFF

v_call: TRBV6-5
clone_size: few
j_call: TRBJ2-6
d_call: NA
cdr3_nt: TGTGCCAGCAGTTTGGAGAGCTCTGGGGCCAACGTCCTGACTTTC
cdr3_aa: CASSLESSGANVLTF

v_call: TRBV4-1
clone_size: NA
j_call: TRBJ1-2
d_call: NA
cdr3_nt: TGCGCCAGCAGCCAAATTACCAACTCTGGCTACACCTTC
cdr3_aa: CASSQITNSGYTF

v_call: TRBV12-3/TRBV12-4
clone_size: NA
j_call: TRBJ1-5
d_call: TRBD1
cdr3_nt: TGTGCCAGCAGGTCCGGACAGGGGGATCAGCCCCAGCATTTT
cdr3_aa: CASRSGQGDQPQHF

v_call: TRBV7-2
clone_size: NA
j_call: TRBJ1-2
d_call: NA
cdr3_nt: TGTGTCAGCAGCTTAAATCCCACTAACTATGGCTACACCTTC
cdr3_aa: CVSSLNPTNYGYTF

v_call: TRBV5-1
clone_size: NA
j_call: TRBJ2-5
d_call: TRBD2
cdr3_nt: TGCGCCAGCAGCCCCCAGACTAGCGGGGGACAAGAGACCCAGTACTTC
cdr3_aa: CASSPQTSGGQETQYF

v_call: TRBV10-2
clone_size: NA
j_call: TRBJ1-1
d_call: NA
cdr3_nt: TGCGCCAGCAGAGGCCCCCGGCGGTACACTGAAGCTTTCTTT
cdr3_aa: CASRGPRRYTEAFF

v_call: TRBV7-9
clone_size: NA
j_call: TRBJ2-1
d_call: NA
cdr3_nt: TGTGCCAGCAACCCTGAGTGGGGGGGCATGGGTGAGCAGTTCTTC
cdr3_aa: CASNPEWGGMGEQFF

v_call: TRBV9
clone_size: NA
j_call: TRBJ2-1
d_call: NA
cdr3_nt: TGTGCCAGCAGCGTAGCATTGACAGGCTCGAATGAGCGGTTCTTC
cdr3_aa: CASSVALTGSNERFF

v_call: TRBV7-3
clone_size: few
j_call: TRBJ2-1
d_call: TRBD2
cdr3_nt: TGTGCCAGCTCAAGGACTAGCGGGGGATTGAATGAGCAGTTCTTC
cdr3_aa: CASSRTSGGLNEQFF

v_call: TRBV7-3
clone_size: NA
j_call: TRBJ2-5
d_call: TRBD1
cdr3_nt: TGTGCCAGCAGCTTAATTGGACAGGGGGAGACCCAGTACTTC
cdr3_aa: CASSLIGQGETQYF

v_call: TRBV7-9
clone_size: NA
j_call: TRBJ2-3
d_call: TRBD2
cdr3_nt: TGTGCCAGCAGCTCCAGCGGGGGCCCGCCGGATACGCAGTATTTT
cdr3_aa: CASSSSGGPPDTQYF

v_call: TRBV6-1
clone_size: NA
j_call: TRBJ1-4
d_call: NA
cdr3_nt: TGTGCCAGCAGCTCAGGGACGTCTCCAACTAATGAAAAACTGTTTTTT
cdr3_aa: CASSSGTSPTNEKLFF

v_call: TRBV3-1
clone_size: few
j_call: TRBJ2-1
d_call: NA
cdr3_nt: TGTGCCAGCAGCCAAGTCCTAAGGCTCGGTGGCAATGAGCAGTTCTTC
cdr3_aa: CASSQVLRLGGNEQFF